One TCR beta chain is described in this entry. This sample stems from a study of cytomegalovirus exposure and HLA in healthy donors. The germline V gene has CDR1 LNHDA and CDR2 SQIVND (reference sequence). The CDR3 loop spans 14 amino acids. V was cut by 6 bases and J by 3 bases, with 15 bases left in between. PCR amplification relied on 60 Vbeta primers (plus 13 Jbeta primers). This table comes from immunoSEQ multiplex PCR, and its TCRdb copy is limited to in-frame clones, with some not included. Recorded here are roughly 120,000 clones; the top ten clones represent 3.5% to 4.5%. This TCR was recovered from a man aged 25 to 40 in good health and CMV-seronegative. The gene calls are TRBV19 and TRBJ2-7; D is undetermined. Sequencing was done on a sample of PBMCs. The CDR3 is CASSPGQTDYEQYF. CDR3 DNA: TGTGCCAGTAGCCCAGGTCAGACCGACTACGAGCAGTACTTC.